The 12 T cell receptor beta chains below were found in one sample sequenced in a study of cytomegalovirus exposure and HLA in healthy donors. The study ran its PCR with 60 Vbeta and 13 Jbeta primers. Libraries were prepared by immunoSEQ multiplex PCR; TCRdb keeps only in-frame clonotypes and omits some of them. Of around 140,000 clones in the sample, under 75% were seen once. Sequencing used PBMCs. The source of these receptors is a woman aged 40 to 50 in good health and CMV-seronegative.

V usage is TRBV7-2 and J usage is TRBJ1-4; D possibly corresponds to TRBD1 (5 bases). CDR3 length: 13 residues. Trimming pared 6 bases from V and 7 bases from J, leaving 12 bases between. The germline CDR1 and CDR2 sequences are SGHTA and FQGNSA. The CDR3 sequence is CASSTGEGEKLFF. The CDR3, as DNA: TGTGCCAGCAGTACGGGGGAAGGTGAAAAACTGTTTTTT.

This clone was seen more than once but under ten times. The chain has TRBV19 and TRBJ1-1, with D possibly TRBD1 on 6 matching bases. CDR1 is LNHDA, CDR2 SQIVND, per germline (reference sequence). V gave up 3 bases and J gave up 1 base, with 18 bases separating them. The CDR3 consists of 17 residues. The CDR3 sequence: CASSILVVGAENTEAFF. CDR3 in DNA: TGTGCCAGTAGTATTTTAGTAGTGGGGGCCGAGAACACTGAAGCTTTCTTT.

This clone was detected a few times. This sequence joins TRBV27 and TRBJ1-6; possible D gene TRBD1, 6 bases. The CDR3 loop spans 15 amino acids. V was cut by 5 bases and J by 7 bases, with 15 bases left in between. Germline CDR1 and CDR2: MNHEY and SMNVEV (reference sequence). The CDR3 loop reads CASSPRTAPNSPLHF. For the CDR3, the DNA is TGTGCCAGCAGTCCTCGGACAGCACCCAATTCACCCCTCCACTTT.

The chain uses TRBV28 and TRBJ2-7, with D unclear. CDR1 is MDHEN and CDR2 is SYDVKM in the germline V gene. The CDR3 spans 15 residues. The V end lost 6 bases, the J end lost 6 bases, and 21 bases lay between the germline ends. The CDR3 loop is CASSPHTIGNAEQYF. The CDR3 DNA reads TGTGCCAGCAGCCCCCATACGATTGGCAATGCCGAGCAGTACTTC.

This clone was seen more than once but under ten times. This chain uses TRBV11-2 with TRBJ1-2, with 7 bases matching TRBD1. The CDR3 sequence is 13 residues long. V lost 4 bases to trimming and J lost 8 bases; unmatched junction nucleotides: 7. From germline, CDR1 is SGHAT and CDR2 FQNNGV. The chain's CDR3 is CASSWRTGNGYTF. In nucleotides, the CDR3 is TGTGCCAGCAGCTGGCGGACAGGAAACGGCTACACCTTC.

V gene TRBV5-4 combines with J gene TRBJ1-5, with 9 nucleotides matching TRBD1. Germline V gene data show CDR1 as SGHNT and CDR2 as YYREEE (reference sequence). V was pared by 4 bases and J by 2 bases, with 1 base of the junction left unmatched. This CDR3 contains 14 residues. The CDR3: CASSRQGGNQPQHF. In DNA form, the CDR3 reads TGTGCCAGCAGCCGACAGGGGGGCAATCAGCCCCAGCATTTT.

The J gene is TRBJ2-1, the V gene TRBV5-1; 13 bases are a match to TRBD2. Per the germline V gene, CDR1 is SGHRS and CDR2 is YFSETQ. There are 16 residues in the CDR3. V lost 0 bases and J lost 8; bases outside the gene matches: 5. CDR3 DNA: TGCGCCAGCAGCTTGGGGACTAGCGGGGGAGTTGATGAGCAGTTCTTC. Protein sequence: CASSLGTSGGVDEQFF.

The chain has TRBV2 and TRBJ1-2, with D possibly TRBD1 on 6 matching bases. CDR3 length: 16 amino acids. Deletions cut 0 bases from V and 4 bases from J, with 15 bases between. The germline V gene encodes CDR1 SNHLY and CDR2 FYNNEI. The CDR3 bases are TGTGCCAGCAGTGAAGCGCTTGGGGGGGCGGGCTATGGCTACACCTTC. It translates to CASSEALGGAGYGYTF.

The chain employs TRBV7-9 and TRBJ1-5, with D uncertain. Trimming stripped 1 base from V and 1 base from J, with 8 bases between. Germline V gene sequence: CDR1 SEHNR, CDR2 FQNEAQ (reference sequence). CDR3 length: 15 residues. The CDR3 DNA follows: TGTGCCAGCAGCTTAGGATTGGAGAGCAATCAGCCCCAGCATTTT. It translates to CASSLGLESNQPQHF.

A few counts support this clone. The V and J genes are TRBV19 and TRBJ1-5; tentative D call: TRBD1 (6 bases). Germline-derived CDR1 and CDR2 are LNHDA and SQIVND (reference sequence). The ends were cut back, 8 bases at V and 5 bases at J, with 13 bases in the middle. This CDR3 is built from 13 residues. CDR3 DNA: TGTGCCAGTTCTCGGGACAACTATCAGCCCCAGCATTTT. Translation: CASSRDNYQPQHF.

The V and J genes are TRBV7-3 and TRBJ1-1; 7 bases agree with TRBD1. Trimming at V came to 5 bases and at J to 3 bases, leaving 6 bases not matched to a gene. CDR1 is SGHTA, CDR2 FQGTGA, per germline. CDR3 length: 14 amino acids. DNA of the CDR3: TGTGCCAGCAGCAAGACAGGGCAGGACACTGAAGCTTTCTTT. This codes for CASSKTGQDTEAFF. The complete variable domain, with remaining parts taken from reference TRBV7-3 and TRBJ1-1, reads GAGVSQTPSNKVTEKGKYVELRCDPISGHTALYWYRQSLGQGPEFLIYFQGTGAADDSGLPNDRFFAVRPEGSVSTLKIQRTERGDSAVYLCASSKTGQDTEAFFGQGTRLTVV.

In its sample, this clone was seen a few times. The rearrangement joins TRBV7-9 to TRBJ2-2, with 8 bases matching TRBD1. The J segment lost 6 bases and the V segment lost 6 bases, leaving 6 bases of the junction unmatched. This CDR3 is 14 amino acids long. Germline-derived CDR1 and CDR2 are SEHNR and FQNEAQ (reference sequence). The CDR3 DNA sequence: TGTGCCAGCAGACCAGACAGGGGCTCCGGGGAGCTGTTTTTT. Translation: CASRPDRGSGELFF.